What follows are 21 T cell receptor beta chains derived from one specimen sequenced in a study of blood T cell repertoires in COVID-19. Measured with immunoSEQ multiplex PCR; TCRdb has only the in-frame clones, and not every one. The table records around 140,000 clones, approximately 88% of them present only once. The source material was peripheral blood. These TCRs come from a woman aged 50 to 60 with acute or convalescent COVID-19.

On this clone: Additional DNA sequences in this sample encode the identical CDR3. This rearrangement joins TRBV18 to TRBJ2-1; D is unresolved. Germline V CDR1 and CDR2: KGHSH, LQKENI. The CDR3 covers 13 residues. V was cut by 0 bases and J by 7 bases, with 7 bases left in between. The CDR3 DNA sequence: TGTGCCAGCTCACCACCGAACTATAATGAGCAGTTCTTC. This translates into CASSPPNYNEQFF.

J is TRBJ2-5 and V is TRBV18; D not resolved. Germline V gene lookup returns CDR1 KGHSH and CDR2 LQKENI. The CDR3 length is 15 residues. The V end was cut by 1 base, the J end by 2 bases, with 11 bases between. The chain's CDR3 is CASSPQPPIQETQYF. CDR3 DNA: TGTGCCAGCTCACCACAGCCGCCAATACAAGAGACCCAGTACTTC. The variable domain in full, completed from reference TRBV18 and TRBJ2-5, reads NAGVMQNPRHLVRRRGQEARLRCSPMKGHSHVYWYRQLPEEGLKFMVYLQKENIIDESGMPKERFSAEFPKEGPSILRIQQVVRGDSAAYFCASSPQPPIQETQYFGPGTRLLVL.

The chain has TRBV5-1 and TRBJ2-1, with 10 bases aligning to TRBD1. Losses at the gene ends were 2 bases for V and 8 bases for J; bases not matched to a gene: 4. Germline CDR1 SGHRS, CDR2 YFSETQ. This CDR3 comprises 14 residues. CDR3 DNA sequence: TGCGCCAGCAGCTTAGCCGGGACAGGGGATGAGCAGTTCTTC. Translated, it gives CASSLAGTGDEQFF.

The chain combines TRBV19 with TRBJ1-2; 12 nucleotides match TRBD1. Germline lookup yields CDR1 LNHDA and CDR2 SQIVND (reference sequence). This CDR3 is 14 amino acids long. The trim removed 7 bases at V and 4 bases at J, leaving 4 bases unmatched. The CDR3 nucleotides are TGTGCCAGTACCCAGGGACAGGGGGCCTATGGCTACACCTTC. It codes for CASTQGQGAYGYTF.

The chain couples TRBV10-3 to TRBJ1-1, with a tentative D call TRBD1 (5 bases). V gave up 6 bases and J gave up 10 bases, with 24 bases separating them. The CDR3 is 15 residues long. Germline V CDR1 and CDR2: ENHRY, SYGVKD. The CDR3 here is CAISGEGPDSRRAFF. In DNA form, the CDR3 reads TGTGCCATCAGCGGGGAGGGACCTGACAGCCGTAGAGCTTTCTTT.

The rearrangement links TRBV7-3 to TRBJ2-3, with D perhaps matching TRBD2 (5 bases). Germline CDR1 is SGHTA and CDR2 is FQGTGA. CDR3 length: 14 residues. Trimming took 3 bases from V and 2 from J, leaving 9 bases between them. DNA for the CDR3: TGTGCCAGCAGCTTTGGAGGTTTCACAGATACGCAGTATTTT. It translates to CASSFGGFTDTQYF.

The genes are TRBV11-3 and TRBJ2-7; weak D call: TRBD1 (5 bases). Germline-derived CDR1 and CDR2 are SGHNT and YENEEA. Trimming left V 1 base short and J 0 bases short, with 7 bases between. This CDR3 is 14 amino acids long. CDR3 sequence reads: CASSLGGSSYEQYF. DNA for the CDR3: TGTGCCAGCAGCTTAGGGGGCAGCTCCTACGAGCAGTACTTC.

The rearrangement links TRBV27 to TRBJ2-5, with D maybe TRBD2 (6 bases). The CDR3 totals 16 residues. V lost 0 bases to trimming and J lost 4 bases, with 15 bases between them. From germline, CDR1 is MNHEY and CDR2 SMNVEV (reference sequence). CDR3 region: CASSLSNVAEVETQYF. The DNA of the CDR3 is TGTGCCAGCAGTTTATCGAATGTAGCGGAGGTAGAGACCCAGTACTTC.

The chain joins TRBV28 to TRBJ1-2, with a possible D match to TRBD1 (6 bases). CDR1 and CDR2 (germline): MDHEN, SYDVKM. The CDR3 is 13 amino acids. The V and J ends lost 3 bases and 6 bases respectively, with 11 bases between them. The CDR3 protein is CASSLSGGDGYTF. The CDR3 coding sequence is TGTGCCAGCAGTTTGTCTGGGGGCGATGGCTACACCTTC.

This sequence joins TRBV9 and TRBJ1-2, with D possibly being TRBD1 (5 bases). The germline V gene has CDR1 SGDLS and CDR2 YYNGEE. V lost 4 bases to trimming and J lost 0 bases, with 10 bases between them. The CDR3 runs 14 residues. The CDR3 sequence is CASSPRTTNYGYTF. Written as DNA, the CDR3 is TGTGCCAGCAGCCCCAGGACAACTAACTATGGCTACACCTTC.

The chain employs TRBV2 and TRBJ1-1; 10 bases line up with TRBD1. V lost 10 bases, J lost 5 bases, and 13 bases stayed unmatched. The CDR3 extends over 15 amino acids. CDR1 is SNHLY and CDR2 is FYNNEI in the germline V gene. The CDR3 sequence is CATREEWTGGTEAFF. CDR3 coding DNA: TGTGCCACCAGAGAAGAATGGACAGGGGGGACTGAAGCTTTCTTT. The whole variable domain, filled in from reference TRBV2 and TRBJ1-1, reads EPEVTQTPSHQVTQMGQEVILRCVPISNHLYFYWYRQILGQKVEFLVSFYNNEISEKSEIFDDQFSVERPDGSNFTLKIRSTKLEDSAMYFCATREEWTGGTEAFFGQGTRLTVV.

J is TRBJ1-1 and V is TRBV19; D ambiguous. The length of the CDR3 is 12 residues. The germline V gene encodes CDR1 LNHDA and CDR2 SQIVND (reference sequence). Trimming shortened V by 3 bases and J by 10 bases, and 12 bases separated the two germline ends. CDR3 DNA: TGTGCCAGTAGTATGCCCCTGAGTAGAGCTTTCTTT. Its translation is CASSMPLSRAFF.

The chain combines TRBV28 with TRBJ2-7; D call uncertain. The CDR3 is 12 amino acids. V was pared by 1 base and J by 2 bases, with 3 bases between. CDR1 and CDR2 (germline): MDHEN, SYDVKM. In DNA form, the CDR3 reads TGTGCCAGCAGTTTATTTACCTACGAGCAGTACTTC. Translating gives CASSLFTYEQYF.

V and J are TRBV27 and TRBJ1-1; 8 bases agree with TRBD1. With 6 bases clipped from V and 5 bases from J, the junction kept 8 bases outside the gene matches. The CDR3 has 14 amino acids. CDR1 is MNHEY and CDR2 is SMNVEV in the germline V gene (reference sequence). Here the CDR3 reads CASRSDRGQTEAFF. For the CDR3, the DNA is TGTGCCAGCAGGTCCGACAGGGGTCAAACTGAAGCTTTCTTT.

The V call is TRBV2, the J call TRBJ1-1, with no clear D. This CDR3 has 13 residues. V lost 2 bases, J lost 0 bases, and 4 bases lay in between. Germline CDR1 and CDR2: SNHLY and FYNNEI. CDR3 coding DNA: TGTGCCAGCAGTGAACAGGTGAACACTGAAGCTTTCTTT. This codes for CASSEQVNTEAFF.

Comments on this clone: The identical CDR3 is also encoded by other nucleotide sequences in the sample. The V gene is TRBV7-9, the J gene TRBJ2-7, with D tentatively TRBD2 (5 bases). V shed 3 bases and J shed 5 bases, with 8 bases lying between them. From germline, CDR1 is SEHNR and CDR2 FQNEAQ (reference sequence). The length of the CDR3 is 12 residues. In nucleotides, the CDR3 is TGTGCCAGCAGCTTTACGGGGAACGAGCAGTACTTC. It specifies CASSFTGNEQYF.

The V call is TRBV5-8, the J call TRBJ2-7; the match to TRBD1 covers 7 bases. The V gene end was trimmed by 0 bases and the J gene end by 4 bases; junction bases not matched to a gene: 4. The CDR3 totals 14 residues. Germline values: CDR1 SGHTS, CDR2 YDEGEE. The CDR3 nucleotides are TGTGCCAGCAGCTTGGACAGGGGAACTTACGAGCAGTACTTC. Protein sequence: CASSLDRGTYEQYF.

J is TRBJ1-2 and V is TRBV7-8; maybe TRBD1 (6 bases). The CDR3 loop spans 16 amino acids. With 5 bases removed from V and 6 bases from J, the gap between germline ends came to 22 bases. Germline V gives CDR1 SGHVS, CDR2 FQNEAQ. The CDR3 region is CASSLHRVGLADGYTF. CDR3 DNA: TGTGCCAGCAGCCTTCACAGGGTTGGGCTGGCAGATGGCTACACCTTC.

In its sample, this clone was seen once. The chain carries TRBV2 and TRBJ2-7; D possibly corresponds to TRBD2 (6 bases). This CDR3 has 14 residues. Looked up from germline, CDR1 is SNHLY and CDR2 is FYNNEI. V lost 8 bases to trimming and J lost 1 base, with 15 bases between them. As DNA, the CDR3 is TGTGCCAGCGGCGGGGAACCGCCTTCCTACGAGCAGTACTTC. Amino acids: CASGGEPPSYEQYF.

The genes are TRBV3-1 (or the pseudogene TRBV3-2) and TRBJ2-1; 14 nucleotides align to TRBD2. Per the germline V gene, CDR1 is LGHDT and CDR2 is YNNKEL (reference sequence). This CDR3 is built from 14 residues. The J segment lost 9 bases and the V segment lost 5 bases, leaving 3 bases of the junction unmatched. The CDR3 DNA sequence: TGTGCCAGCAGCGGGACTAGCGGGAGAGTTGAGCAGTTCTTC. Translation: CASSGTSGRVEQFF.

The chain links TRBV18 to TRBJ1-6, with D uncertain. V shed 0 bases and J shed 11 bases, with 11 bases lying between them. Looked up from germline, CDR1 is KGHSH and CDR2 is LQKENI. The CDR3 has 14 amino acids. This CDR3 reads CASSPPQNIAPLHF. The CDR3 nucleotides are TGTGCCAGCTCACCACCACAGAACATAGCACCCCTCCACTTT.